Described below is a single T cell receptor (beta chain) sequence and its context. Its specificity is unknown. Since a much larger clone is just one base distant, this may be a read error. A sample-barcoded 5' primer and a J-beta primer mix were used in a second PCR of roughly 7 to 12 cycles. Every molecule of cDNA carried a tag from a template-switch adaptor with 12 random nucleotides. In TCRdb, the 5' RACE reads were re-called with MiXCR into one record per CDR3 protein. The sample has approximately 1.5 million distinct CDR3 sequences; almost 35% are singletons. The entry originates in a study of blood T cells in healthy people across ages. Study overall: Template switching caught about one barcoded beta molecule for each two T cells.

Overall study results and limits: Among long-lived donors, naive CD4+ cells were more numerous and diversity higher than in aged donors.

The CDR3 spans 15 residues. Germline lookup yields CDR1 SGHTA and CDR2 FQGNSA. The chain combines TRBV7-2 with TRBJ2-1; D is ambiguous. The receptor was isolated from a woman in her 30s in good health. Sequencing was done on a sample of blood. CDR3 sequence reads: CSSSPDESPYNEQFF. DNA for the CDR3: TGTTCCAGCAGCCCAGATGAATCCCCCTACAATGAGCAGTTCTTC.